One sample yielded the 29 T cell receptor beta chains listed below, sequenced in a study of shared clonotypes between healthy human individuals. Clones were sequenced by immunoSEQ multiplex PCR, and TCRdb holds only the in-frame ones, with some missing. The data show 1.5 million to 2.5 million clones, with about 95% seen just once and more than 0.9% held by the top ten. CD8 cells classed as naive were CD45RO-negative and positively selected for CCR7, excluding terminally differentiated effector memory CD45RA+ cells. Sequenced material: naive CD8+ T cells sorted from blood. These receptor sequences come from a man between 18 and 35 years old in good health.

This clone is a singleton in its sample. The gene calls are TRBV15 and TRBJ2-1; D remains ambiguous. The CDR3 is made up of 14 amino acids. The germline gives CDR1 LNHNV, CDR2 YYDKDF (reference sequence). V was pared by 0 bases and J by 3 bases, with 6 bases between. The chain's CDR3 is CATSREADYNEQFF. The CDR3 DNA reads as TGTGCCACCAGCAGAGAGGCAGACTACAATGAGCAGTTCTTC.

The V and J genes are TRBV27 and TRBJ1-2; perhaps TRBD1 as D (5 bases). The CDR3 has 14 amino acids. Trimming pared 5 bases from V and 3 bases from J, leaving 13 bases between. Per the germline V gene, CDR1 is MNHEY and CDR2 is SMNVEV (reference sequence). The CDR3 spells CASSTRGGDYGYTF. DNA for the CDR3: TGTGCCAGCAGTACCCGAGGAGGGGACTATGGCTACACCTTC.

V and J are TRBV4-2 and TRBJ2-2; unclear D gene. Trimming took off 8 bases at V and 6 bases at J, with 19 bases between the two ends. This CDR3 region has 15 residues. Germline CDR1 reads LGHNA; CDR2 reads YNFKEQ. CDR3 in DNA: TGTGCCAGCCGAACGTGGGGTGATGGGGCCGGGGAGCTGTTTTTT. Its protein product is CASRTWGDGAGELFF.

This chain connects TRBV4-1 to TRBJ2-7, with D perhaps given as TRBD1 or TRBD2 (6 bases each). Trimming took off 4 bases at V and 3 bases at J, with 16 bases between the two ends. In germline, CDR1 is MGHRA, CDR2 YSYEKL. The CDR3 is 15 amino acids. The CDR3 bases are TGCGCCAGCAGCCTGTGGCCGGGGGACAACTACGAGCAGTACTTC. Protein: CASSLWPGDNYEQYF.

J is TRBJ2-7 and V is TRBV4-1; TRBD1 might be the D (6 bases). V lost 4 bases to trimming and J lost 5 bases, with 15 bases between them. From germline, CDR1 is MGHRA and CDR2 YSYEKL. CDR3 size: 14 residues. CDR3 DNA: TGCGCCAGCAGCCTCACCTCGACAGGAGACGAGCAGTACTTC. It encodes CASSLTSTGDEQYF.

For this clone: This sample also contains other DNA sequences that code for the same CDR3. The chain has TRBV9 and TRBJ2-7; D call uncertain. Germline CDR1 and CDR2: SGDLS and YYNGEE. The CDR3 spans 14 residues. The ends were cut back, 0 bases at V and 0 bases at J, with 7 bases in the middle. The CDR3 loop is CASSVGGVSYEQYF. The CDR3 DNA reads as TGTGCCAGCAGCGTAGGAGGCGTCTCCTACGAGCAGTACTTC. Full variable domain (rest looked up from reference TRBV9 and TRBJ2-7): DSGVTQTPKHLITATGQRVTLRCSPRSGDLSVYWYQQSLDQGLQFLIQYYNGEERAKGNILERFSAQQFPDLHSELNLSSLELGDSALYFCASSVGGVSYEQYFGPGTRLTVT.

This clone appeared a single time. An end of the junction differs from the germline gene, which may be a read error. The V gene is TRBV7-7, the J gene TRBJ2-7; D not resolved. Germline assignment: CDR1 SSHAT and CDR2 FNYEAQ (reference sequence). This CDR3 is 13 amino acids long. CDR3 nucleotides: TGTGCTAGCAGCTTGCAGCCCTCCTACGAGCAGTACTTC. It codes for CASSLQPSYEQYF.

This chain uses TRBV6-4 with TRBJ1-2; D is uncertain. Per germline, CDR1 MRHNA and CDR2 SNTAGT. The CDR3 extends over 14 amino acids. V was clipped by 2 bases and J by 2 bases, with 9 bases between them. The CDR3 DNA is TGTGCCAGCAGTGACCCTCCATTGAACTATGGCTACACCTTC. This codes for CASSDPPLNYGYTF.

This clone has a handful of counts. The CDR3 spells CASSLELAGVYEQYF. CDR3 nucleotides: TGTGCCAGCAGCTTGGAACTAGCGGGAGTATACGAGCAGTACTTC. This chain uses TRBV5-4 with TRBJ2-7; TRBD2 matches at 11 bases. V trimming: 0 bases; J trimming: 4 bases; junction bases outside the gene matches: 3. CDR1 is SGHNT and CDR2 is YYREEE in the germline V gene (reference sequence). The CDR3 is made up of 15 amino acids. The complete variable domain, with remaining parts taken from reference TRBV5-4 and TRBJ2-7, reads ETGVTQSPTHLIKTRGQQVTLRCSSQSGHNTVSWYQQALGQGPQFIFQYYREEENGRGNFPPRFSGLQFPNYSSELNVNALELDDSALYLCASSLELAGVYEQYFGPGTRLTVT.

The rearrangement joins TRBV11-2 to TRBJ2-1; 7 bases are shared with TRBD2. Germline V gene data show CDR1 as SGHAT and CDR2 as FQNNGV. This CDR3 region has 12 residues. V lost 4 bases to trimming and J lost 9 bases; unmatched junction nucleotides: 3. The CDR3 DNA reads TGTGCCAGCAGCTATTGGGGGGGTGAGCAGTTCTTC. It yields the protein CASSYWGGEQFF.

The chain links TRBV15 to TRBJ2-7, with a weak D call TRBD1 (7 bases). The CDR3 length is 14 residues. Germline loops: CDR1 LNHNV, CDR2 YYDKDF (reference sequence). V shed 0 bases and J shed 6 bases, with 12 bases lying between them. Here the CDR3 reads CATSRDPGGGEQYF. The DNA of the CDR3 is TGTGCCACCAGCAGAGATCCAGGGGGAGGCGAGCAGTACTTC.

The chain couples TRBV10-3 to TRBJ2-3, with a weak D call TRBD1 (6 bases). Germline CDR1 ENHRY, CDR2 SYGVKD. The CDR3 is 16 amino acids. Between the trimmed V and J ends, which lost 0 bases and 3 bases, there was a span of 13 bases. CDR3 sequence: CAISESAAGETDTQYF. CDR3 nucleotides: TGTGCCATCAGTGAGTCGGCGGCAGGGGAAACAGATACGCAGTATTTT.

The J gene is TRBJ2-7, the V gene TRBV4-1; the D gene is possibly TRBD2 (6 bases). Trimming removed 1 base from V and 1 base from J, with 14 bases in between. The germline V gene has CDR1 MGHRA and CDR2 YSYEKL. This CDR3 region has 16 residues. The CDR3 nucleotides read TGCGCCAGCAGCCAAGTGGCGGGAACAAGGTCCTACGAGCAGTACTTC. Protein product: CASSQVAGTRSYEQYF.

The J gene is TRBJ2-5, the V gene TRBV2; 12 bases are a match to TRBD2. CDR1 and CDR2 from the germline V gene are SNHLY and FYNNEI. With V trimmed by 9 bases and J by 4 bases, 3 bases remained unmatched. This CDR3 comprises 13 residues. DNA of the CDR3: TGTGCCAGACTAGCGGGGGGAGGAGAGACCCAGTACTTC. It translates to CARLAGGGETQYF.

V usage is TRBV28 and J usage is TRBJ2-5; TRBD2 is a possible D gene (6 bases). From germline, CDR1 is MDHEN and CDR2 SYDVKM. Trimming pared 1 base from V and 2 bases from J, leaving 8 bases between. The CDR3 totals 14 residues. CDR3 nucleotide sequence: TGTGCCAGCAGTTTATCGGGGGAGCAAGAGACCCAGTACTTC. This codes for CASSLSGEQETQYF.

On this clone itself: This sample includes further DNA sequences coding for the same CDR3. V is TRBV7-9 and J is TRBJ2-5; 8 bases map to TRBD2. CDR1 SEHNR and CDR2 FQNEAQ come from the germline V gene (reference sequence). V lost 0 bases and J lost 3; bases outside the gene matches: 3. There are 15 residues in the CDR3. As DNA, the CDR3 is TGTGCCAGCAGCTTAGCGTCGGGACTAGAAGAGACCCAGTACTTC. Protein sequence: CASSLASGLEETQYF. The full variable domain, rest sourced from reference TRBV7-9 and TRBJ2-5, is DTGVSQNPRHKITKRGQNVTFRCDPISEHNRLYWYRQTLGQGPEFLTYFQNEAQLEKSRLLSDRFSAERPKGSFSTLEIQRTEQGDSAMYLCASSLASGLEETQYFGPGTRLLVL.

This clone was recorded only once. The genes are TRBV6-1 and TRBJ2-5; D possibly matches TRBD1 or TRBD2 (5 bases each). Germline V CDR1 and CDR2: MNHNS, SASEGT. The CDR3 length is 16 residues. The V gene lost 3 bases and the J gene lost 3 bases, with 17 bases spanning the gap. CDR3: CASSEHGGPRKETQYF. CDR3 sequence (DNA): TGTGCCAGCAGTGAGCATGGGGGACCCAGAAAAGAGACCCAGTACTTC.

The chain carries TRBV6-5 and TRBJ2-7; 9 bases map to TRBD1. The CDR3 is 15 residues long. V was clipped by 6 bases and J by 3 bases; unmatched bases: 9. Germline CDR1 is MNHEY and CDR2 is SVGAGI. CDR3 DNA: TGTGCCAGCAGGGAGTCCGGGACAGGGAACTACGAGCAGTACTTC. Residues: CASRESGTGNYEQYF.

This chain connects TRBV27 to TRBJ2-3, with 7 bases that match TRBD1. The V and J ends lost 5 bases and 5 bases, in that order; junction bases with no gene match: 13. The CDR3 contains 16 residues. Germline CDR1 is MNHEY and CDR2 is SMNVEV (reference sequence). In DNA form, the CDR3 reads TGTGCCAGCAGTCCCTCGACAGGGCAGTTTGTAGATACGCAGTATTTT. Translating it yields CASSPSTGQFVDTQYF.

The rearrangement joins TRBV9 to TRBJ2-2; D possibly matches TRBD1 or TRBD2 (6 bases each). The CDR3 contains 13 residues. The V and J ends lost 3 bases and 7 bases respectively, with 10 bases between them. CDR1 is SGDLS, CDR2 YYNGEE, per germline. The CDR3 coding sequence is TGTGCCAGCAGCGAGGGGGGTAACGGGGAGCTGTTTTTT. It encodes CASSEGGNGELFF. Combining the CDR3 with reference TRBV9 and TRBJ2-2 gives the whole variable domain DSGVTQTPKHLITATGQRVTLRCSPRSGDLSVYWYQQSLDQGLQFLIQYYNGEERAKGNILERFSAQQFPDLHSELNLSSLELGDSALYFCASSEGGNGELFFGEGSRLTVL.

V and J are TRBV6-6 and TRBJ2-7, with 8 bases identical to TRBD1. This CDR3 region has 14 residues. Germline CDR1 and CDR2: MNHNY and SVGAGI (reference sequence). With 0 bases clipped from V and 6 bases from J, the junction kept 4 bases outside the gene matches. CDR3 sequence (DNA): TGTGCCAGCAGTTACTCGTCAGGGGGCGGCGAGCAGTACTTC. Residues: CASSYSSGGGEQYF.

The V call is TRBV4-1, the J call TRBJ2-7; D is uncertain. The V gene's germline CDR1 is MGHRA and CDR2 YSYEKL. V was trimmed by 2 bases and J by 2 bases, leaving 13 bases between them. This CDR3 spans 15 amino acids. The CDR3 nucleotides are TGCGCCAGCAGCCAATTACGCGCAGGTGCCTACGAGCAGTACTTC. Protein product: CASSQLRAGAYEQYF.

DNA for the CDR3: TGTGCCTGGGGGGACAGGTTGTCACCCCTCCACTTT. Protein product: CAWGDRLSPLHF. J is TRBJ1-6 and V is TRBV30, with 8 nucleotides matching TRBD1. The trim removed 5 bases at V and 10 bases at J, leaving 4 bases unmatched. This CDR3 region has 12 residues. CDR1 GTSNPN and CDR2 SVGIG come from the germline V gene (reference sequence).

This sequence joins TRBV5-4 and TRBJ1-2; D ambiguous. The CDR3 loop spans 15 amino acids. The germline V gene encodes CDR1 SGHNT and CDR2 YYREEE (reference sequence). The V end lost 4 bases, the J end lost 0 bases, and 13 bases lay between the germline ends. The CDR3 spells CASSLFEAPNYGYTF. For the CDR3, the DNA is TGTGCCAGCAGCCTCTTTGAGGCCCCTAACTATGGCTACACCTTC.

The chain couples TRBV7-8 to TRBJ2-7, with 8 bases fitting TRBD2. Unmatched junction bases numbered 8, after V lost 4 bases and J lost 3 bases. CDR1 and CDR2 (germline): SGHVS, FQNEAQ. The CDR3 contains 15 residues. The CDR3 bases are TGTGCCAGCAGCTCAACGGGACTAGGAGTCTACGAGCAGTACTTC. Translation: CASSSTGLGVYEQYF.

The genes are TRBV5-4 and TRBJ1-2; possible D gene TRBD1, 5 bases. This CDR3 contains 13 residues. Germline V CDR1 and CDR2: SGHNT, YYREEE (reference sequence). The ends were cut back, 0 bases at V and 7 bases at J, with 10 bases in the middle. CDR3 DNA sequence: TGTGCCAGCAGCTTGGAGGACAATGGTGGCTACACCTTC. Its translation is CASSLEDNGGYTF.

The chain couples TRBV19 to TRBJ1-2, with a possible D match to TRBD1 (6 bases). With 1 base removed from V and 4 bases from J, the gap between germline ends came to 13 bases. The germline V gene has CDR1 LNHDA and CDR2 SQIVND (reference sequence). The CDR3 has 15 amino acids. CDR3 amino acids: CASSIGTGTSYGYTF. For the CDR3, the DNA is TGTGCCAGTAGTATAGGTACAGGGACGTCCTATGGCTACACCTTC.

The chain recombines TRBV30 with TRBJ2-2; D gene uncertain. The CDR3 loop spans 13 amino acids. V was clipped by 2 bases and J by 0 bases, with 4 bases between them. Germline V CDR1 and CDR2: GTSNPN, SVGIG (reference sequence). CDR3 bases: TGTGCCTGGAGTCCTTCGAACACCGGGGAGCTGTTTTTT. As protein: CAWSPSNTGELFF.

DNA for the CDR3: TGTGCCAGTAGTATGGGTTTTGTCGAGACTAGCTCCTACGAGCAGTACTTC. This encodes CASSMGFVETSSYEQYF. The J gene is TRBJ2-7, the V gene TRBV19, with D possibly matching TRBD2 (6 bases). The CDR3 totals 17 residues. Per germline, CDR1 LNHDA and CDR2 SQIVND (reference sequence). V was shortened by 3 bases and J by 0 bases, with 18 bases between the two germline ends.